The 19 T cell receptor beta chains in this list originate from one sample, sequenced in a study of shared T cell receptors in the human thymus. Here immunoSEQ multiplex PCR was the method, and the copy in TCRdb shows in-frame clones only, minus some. Of more than 300,000 clones in the sample, 95% were seen once. Material: thymocytes. All receptors derive from a human donor.

Details on this clone: Additional DNA sequences in this sample encode the identical CDR3. The V and J genes are TRBV28 and TRBJ2-1; D is unresolved. V was clipped by 5 bases and J by 2 bases, with 1 base between them. The CDR3 is made up of 11 amino acids. The germline CDR1 and CDR2 sequences are MDHEN and SYDVKM. This CDR3 reads CASSPYNEQFF. The CDR3 region has the DNA TGTGCCAGCAGTCCCTACAATGAGCAGTTCTTC.

This rearrangement joins TRBV7-9 to TRBJ1-1, with 10 nucleotides matching TRBD1. Looked up from germline, CDR1 is SEHNR and CDR2 is FQNEAQ (reference sequence). CDR3 size: 15 residues. V dropped 2 bases and J dropped 5; count of bases not matched to a gene: 5. The DNA for the CDR3 is TGTGCCAGCAGCTTATGGTGGACAGGGGGGACTGAAGCTTTCTTT. Residues: CASSLWWTGGTEAFF.

The rearrangement uses TRBV4-1 and TRBJ1-1, with D maybe TRBD1 (5 bases). The ends were cut back, 5 bases at V and 11 bases at J, with 12 bases in the middle. The CDR3 totals 11 residues. Germline assignment: CDR1 MGHRA and CDR2 YSYEKL. CDR3 protein: CASSDGTTAFF. CDR3 in DNA: TGCGCCAGCAGCGATGGGACTACGGCTTTCTTT.

The J gene is TRBJ2-5, the V gene TRBV18; 9 positions match TRBD2. The CDR3 totals 16 residues. Germline lookup yields CDR1 KGHSH and CDR2 LQKENI. J gave up 1 base and V 0 bases, and 3 bases lay outside the gene matches. This CDR3 is CASSPPLAGSQETQYF. In DNA form, the CDR3 reads TGTGCCAGCTCACCACCGCTAGCGGGGAGCCAAGAGACCCAGTACTTC.

The rearrangement links TRBV7-2 to TRBJ1-5; TRBD1 aligns across 7 bases. With 1 base clipped from V and 5 bases from J, the junction kept 2 bases outside the gene matches. CDR1 SGHTA and CDR2 FQGNSA come from the germline V gene. The CDR3 loop spans 14 amino acids. CDR3 DNA: TGTGCCAGCAGCTTAGTAGGGGGCGATCAGCCCCAGCATTTT. It is translated as CASSLVGGDQPQHF.

The chain uses TRBV29-1 and TRBJ2-5, with 12 bases aligning to TRBD1. The J call is in doubt because the DNA end fits TRBJ2-7 better. There are 14 residues in the CDR3. Looked up from germline, CDR1 is SQVTM and CDR2 is ANQGSEA. CDR3 in amino acids: CSVKGQGASYEQYF. The CDR3 DNA reads as TGCAGCGTTAAGGGACAGGGGGCCTCCTACGAGCAGTACTTC.

The chain joins TRBV27 to TRBJ2-2; D is perhaps TRBD2 (5 bases). CDR3 length: 17 amino acids. The V gene's germline CDR1 is MNHEY and CDR2 SMNVEV (reference sequence). V gave up 4 bases and J gave up 1 base, with 16 bases separating them. CDR3 residues: CASSSRPHSVNTGELFF. Written as DNA, the CDR3 is TGTGCCAGCAGTTCCCGCCCCCATAGCGTGAACACCGGGGAGCTGTTTTTT.

Comment on this clone: Lacking the conserved final phenylalanine or tryptophan, this CDR3 likely reflects a read error. Because the CDR3's place on the DNA is in doubt, the DNA is left out and the CDR3 is given as listed by TCRdb. The CDR3 sequence is CASSLGGTSPVK. The chain recombines TRBV11-2 with TRBJ2-3; the tabulated D call, TRBD2, remains unverified against the DNA. CDR1 and CDR2 from the germline V gene are SGHAT and FQNNGV. The CDR3 sequence runs 12 residues, both termini included.

The chain uses TRBV7-8 and TRBJ1-2; no firm D call. Germline V CDR1 and CDR2: SGHVS, FQNEAQ. This CDR3 contains 14 residues. V was pared by 4 bases and J by 7 bases, with 16 bases between. CDR3 loop: CASSSMPGLSGYTF. As DNA, the CDR3 is TGTGCCAGCAGCTCCATGCCGGGATTGAGTGGCTACACCTTC. Using reference TRBV7-8 and TRBJ1-2 for the parts outside the CDR3, the full variable domain is GAGVSQSPRYKVAKRGQDVALRCDPISGHVSLFWYQQALGQGPEFLTYFQNEAQLDKSGLPSDRFFAERPEGSVSTLKIQRTQQEDSAVYLCASSSMPGLSGYTFGSGTRLTVV.

This chain uses TRBV5-1 with TRBJ1-1, with a weak D call TRBD1 (5 bases). The V and J ends lost 3 bases and 1 base respectively, with 10 bases between them. The V gene's germline CDR1 is SGHRS and CDR2 YFSETQ. There are 14 residues in the CDR3. CDR3 in amino acids: CASSWGLKNTEAFF. As DNA, the CDR3 is TGCGCCAGCAGCTGGGGACTTAAGAACACTGAAGCTTTCTTT.

The chain uses TRBV15 and TRBJ2-7, with 8 positions matching TRBD2. Germline loops: CDR1 LNHNV, CDR2 YYDKDF (reference sequence). The CDR3 totals 17 residues. The ends lost 4 bases at V and 5 bases at J; junction bases unmatched: 16. CDR3 loop: CATSKDRKGLVTHEQYF. The CDR3 region has the DNA TGTGCCACCAGCAAAGACCGGAAGGGACTAGTTACCCACGAGCAGTACTTC.

The chain employs TRBV19 and TRBJ2-7, with TRBD2 identical over 10 bases. The CDR3 contains 17 residues. Germline values: CDR1 LNHDA, CDR2 SQIVND (reference sequence). Trimming cost V 3 bases and J 2 bases; bases outside gene matches: 10. The CDR3 DNA follows: TGTGCCAGTAGTATGGTCACTAGCGGGGATCAAACCTACGAGCAGTACTTC. Translating it yields CASSMVTSGDQTYEQYF.

The chain uses TRBV9 and TRBJ2-3; D gene ambiguous. The germline V gene encodes CDR1 SGDLS and CDR2 YYNGEE. V dropped 0 bases and J dropped 4 bases, with 9 bases sitting between them. CDR3 length: 14 amino acids. CDR3 sequence: CASSVGVNPDTQYF. In DNA, the CDR3 is TGTGCCAGCAGCGTAGGAGTTAATCCAGATACGCAGTATTTT.

The chain links TRBV4-1 to TRBJ2-3, with TRBD2 matching over 16 bases. The germline V gene has CDR1 MGHRA and CDR2 YSYEKL. Trimming removed 2 bases from V and 4 bases from J; junction bases left unmatched: 12. This CDR3 is built from 20 residues. For the CDR3, the DNA is TGCGCCAGCAGCCAAAGACACCCGGGACTAGCGGGAGGGCACTCAGATACGCAGTATTTT. Its translation: CASSQRHPGLAGGHSDTQYF.

This chain joins TRBV10-3 and TRBJ2-1; D may match TRBD1 or TRBD2 (5 bases each). In germline, CDR1 is ENHRY, CDR2 SYGVKD. The CDR3 has 17 amino acids. The ends were cut back, 5 bases at V and 0 bases at J, with 17 bases in the middle. The CDR3 spells CAISRGERPDSYNEQFF. In nucleotides, the CDR3 is TGTGCCATCAGTAGAGGGGAACGGCCGGACTCCTACAATGAGCAGTTCTTC.

The chain has TRBV28 and TRBJ1-1, with a possible D match to TRBD1 (5 bases). This CDR3 has 14 residues. Trimming removed 4 bases from V and 7 bases from J, with 16 bases in between. Germline V gene data show CDR1 as MDHEN and CDR2 as SYDVKM. The CDR3 loop reads CASSCPRDEGEAFF. Written as DNA, the CDR3 is TGTGCCAGCAGTTGCCCCCGGGACGAGGGTGAAGCTTTCTTT. The full variable domain, with the rest looked up from reference TRBV28 and TRBJ1-1, is DVKVTQSSRYLVKRTGEKVFLECVQDMDHENMFWYRQDPGLGLRLIYFSYDVKMKEKGDIPEGYSVSREKKERFSLILESASTNQTSMYLCASSCPRDEGEAFFGQGTRLTVV.

CDR3 sequence: CASSQDRLVAASQETQYF. In nucleotides, the CDR3 is TGTGCCAGCAGCCAAGATCGATTGGTTGCGGCCTCCCAAGAGACCCAGTACTTC. The chain is built from TRBV14 and TRBJ2-5; no definite D call. The germline V gene encodes CDR1 SGHDN and CDR2 FVKESK. The V end was cut by 0 bases, the J end by 1 base, with 18 bases between. The length of the CDR3 is 18 residues. The whole variable domain, remainder taken from reference TRBV14 and TRBJ2-5, is EAGVTQFPSHSVIEKGQTVTLRCDPISGHDNLYWYRRVMGKEIKFLLHFVKESKQDESGMPNNRFLAERTGGTYSTLKVQPAELEDSGVYFCASSQDRLVAASQETQYFGPGTRLLVL.

V is TRBV7-9 and J is TRBJ2-7; D is possibly TRBD1 (5 bases). This CDR3 region has 10 residues. V lost 6 bases and J lost 5, with 5 bases in between. The germline gives CDR1 SEHNR, CDR2 FQNEAQ (reference sequence). CDR3 coding DNA: TGTGCCAGCAGAGGGGACGAGCAGTACTTC. Translation: CASRGDEQYF.

V gene TRBV27 combines with J gene TRBJ2-7, with 9 bases that match TRBD1. CDR3 length equals 16 residues. Per germline, CDR1 MNHEY and CDR2 SMNVEV (reference sequence). The trim removed 7 bases at V and 2 bases at J, leaving 12 bases unmatched. The DNA for the CDR3 is TGTGCCAGCATCAATACAGGGGGCGCGGACCCCTACGAGCAGTACTTC. The encoded protein is CASINTGGADPYEQYF.